The text below deals with one T cell receptor (beta chain). The template for TCR beta VDJ and CDR3 sequence profiling was genomic DNA. TCRdb reanalysed the reads using MiXCR and keeps one entry per CDR3 protein. This sample has 100,000 to 120,000 distinct CDR3 sequences, with 40% to 65% found just once. This sample was included in a study of CD8+CD57+ T cells in acquired aplastic anemia. About the research overall: CD4+ cells from healthy donors averaged about 10 million reads.

Trimming pared 3 bases from V and 5 bases from J, leaving 8 bases between. This CDR3 has 13 amino acids. CDR1 and CDR2 from the germline V gene are DFQATT and SNEGSKA (reference sequence). The rearrangement uses TRBV20-1 and TRBJ1-6; D might be TRBD1 (5 bases). The sequence derives from a human donor in good health, serving as a control. The sequenced sample consisted of sorted CD4+, CD8+, or CD8+CD57+ T cells (not recorded which) from PBMCs. DNA for the CDR3: TGCAGTGCTAGGGAGGGGAATAATTCACCCCTCCACTTT. Residues: CSAREGNNSPLHF.